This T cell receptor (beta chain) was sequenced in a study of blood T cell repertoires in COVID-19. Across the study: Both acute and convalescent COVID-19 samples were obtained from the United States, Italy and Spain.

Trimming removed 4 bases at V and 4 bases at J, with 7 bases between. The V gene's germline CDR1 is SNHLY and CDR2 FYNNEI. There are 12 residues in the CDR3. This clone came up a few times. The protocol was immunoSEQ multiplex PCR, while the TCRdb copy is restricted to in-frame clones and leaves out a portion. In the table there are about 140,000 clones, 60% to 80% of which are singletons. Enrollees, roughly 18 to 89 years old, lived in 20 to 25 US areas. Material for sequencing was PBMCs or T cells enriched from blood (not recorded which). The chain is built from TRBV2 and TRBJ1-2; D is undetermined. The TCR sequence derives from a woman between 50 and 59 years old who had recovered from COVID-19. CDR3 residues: CASSVESYGYTF. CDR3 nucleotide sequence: TGTGCCAGCAGTGTAGAGAGCTATGGCTACACCTTC.